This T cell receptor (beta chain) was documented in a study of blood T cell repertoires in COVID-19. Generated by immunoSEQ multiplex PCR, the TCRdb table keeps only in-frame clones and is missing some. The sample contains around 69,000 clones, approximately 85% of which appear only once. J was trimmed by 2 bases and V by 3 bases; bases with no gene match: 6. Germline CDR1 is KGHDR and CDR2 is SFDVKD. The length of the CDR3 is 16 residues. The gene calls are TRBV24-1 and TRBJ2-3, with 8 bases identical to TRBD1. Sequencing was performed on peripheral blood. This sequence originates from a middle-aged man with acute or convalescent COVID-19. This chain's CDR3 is CATSDRAGGYTDTQYF. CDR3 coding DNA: TGTGCCACCAGTGATAGGGCAGGGGGCTACACAGATACGCAGTATTTT.